This TCR beta chain was obtained from a study of cytomegalovirus exposure and HLA in healthy donors. Findings of the study overall: Researchers counted 164 TCR beta chains as cytomegalovirus-associated.

This clone has more than one count but fewer than ten. What it recognizes is unknown. The PCR made use of 60 Vbeta and 13 Jbeta primers. Clones were read by immunoSEQ multiplex PCR, and TCRdb kept only the in-frame ones, dropping some. The table lists approximately 180,000 clones, around 78% of them singletons. This TCR was sampled from a woman between 45 and 65 years old in good health and CMV-seropositive. Sequencing input: PBMCs.

CDR3 in amino acids: CASSPQGQLSNQPQHF. The CDR3 nucleotides read TGTGCCAGCTCACCACAGGGACAGCTTAGCAATCAGCCCCAGCATTTT. The gene calls are TRBV18 and TRBJ1-5, with 7 bases lining up with TRBD1. There are 16 residues in the CDR3. Germline V gene lookup returns CDR1 KGHSH and CDR2 LQKENI. The V and J ends lost 1 base and 0 bases, in that order; junction bases with no gene match: 3.